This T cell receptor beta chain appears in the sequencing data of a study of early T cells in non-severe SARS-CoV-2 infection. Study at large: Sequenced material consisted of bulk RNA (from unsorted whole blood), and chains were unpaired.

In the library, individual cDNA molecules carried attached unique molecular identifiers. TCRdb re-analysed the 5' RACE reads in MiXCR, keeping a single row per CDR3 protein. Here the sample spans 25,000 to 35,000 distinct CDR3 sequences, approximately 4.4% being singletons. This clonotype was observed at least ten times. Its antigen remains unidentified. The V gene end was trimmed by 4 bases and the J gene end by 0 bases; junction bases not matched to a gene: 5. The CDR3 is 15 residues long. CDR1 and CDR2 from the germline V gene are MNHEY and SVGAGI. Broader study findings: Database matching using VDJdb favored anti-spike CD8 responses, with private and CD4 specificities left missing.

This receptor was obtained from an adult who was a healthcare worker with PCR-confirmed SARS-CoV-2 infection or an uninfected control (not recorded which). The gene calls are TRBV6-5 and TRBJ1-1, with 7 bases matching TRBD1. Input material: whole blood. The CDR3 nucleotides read TGTGCCAGCAGTTCTCACAGGGGTGTGAACACTGAAGCTTTCTTT. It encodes CASSSHRGVNTEAFF.